This passage covers 25 T cell receptor beta chains from one sample sequenced in a study of Tregs in tolerant kidney transplant recipients. The protocol was immunoSEQ multiplex PCR, while the TCRdb copy is restricted to in-frame clones and leaves out a portion. The data hold approximately 260,000 clones, with roughly four fifths observed a single time. Sequencing used CD4+ T cells from blood. These receptors were collected from a human donor in good health.

The chain carries TRBV28 and TRBJ2-1; 7 nucleotides line up with TRBD1. CDR1 MDHEN and CDR2 SYDVKM come from the germline V gene. Germline trimming cut 7 bases from V and 15 bases from J; bases unmatched to any gene: 15. The CDR3 is 13 amino acids. The CDR3 DNA follows: TGTGCCAGCACCCCCGGCCACAGGGGTCCGCTGTTCTTC. Its translation: CASTPGHRGPLFF. Full variable domain (rest looked up from reference TRBV28 and TRBJ2-1): DVKVTQSSRYLVKRTGEKVFLECVQDMDHENMFWYRQDPGLGLRLIYFSYDVKMKEKGDIPEGYSVSREKKERFSLILESASTNQTSMYLCASTPGHRGPLFFGPGTRLTVL.

Comments on this clone: This CDR3 is also generated by other DNA sequences in the sample. The chain is built from TRBV19 and TRBJ2-1; D perhaps matches TRBD2 (5 bases). The V gene's germline CDR1 is LNHDA and CDR2 SQIVND (reference sequence). V lost 6 bases, J lost 4 bases, and 16 bases lay in between. This CDR3 spans 15 amino acids. CDR3 nucleotides: TGTGCCAGTAGCCGACTAACAAACCCTTACAATGAGCAGTTCTTC. This sequence encodes CASSRLTNPYNEQFF.

This chain joins TRBV30 and TRBJ2-5; 11 bases line up with TRBD2. The closer fit of TRBJ2-7 to the DNA end suggests the J call may be wrong. This CDR3 is 15 amino acids long. Germline V gene sequence: CDR1 GTSNPN, CDR2 SVGIG (reference sequence). The CDR3: CAWSVSGRGRYEQYF. For the CDR3, the DNA is TGTGCCTGGAGTGTTAGCGGGAGGGGCCGCTACGAGCAGTACTTC.

This chain uses TRBV5-8 with TRBJ1-6, with D tentatively TRBD1 (5 bases). The CDR3 consists of 14 residues. Trimming removed 4 bases from V and 6 bases from J, with 11 bases in between. CDR1 is SGHTS, CDR2 YDEGEE, per germline. Here the CDR3 reads CASSPGRPNSPLHF. CDR3 DNA sequence: TGTGCCAGCAGCCCGGGACGGCCTAATTCACCCCTCCACTTT.

The rearrangement links TRBV2 to TRBJ2-1, with D maybe TRBD1 (8 bases). V was shortened by 10 bases and J by 3 bases, with 19 bases between the two germline ends. The length of the CDR3 is 15 residues. Germline CDR1 SNHLY, CDR2 FYNNEI. This chain's CDR3 is CATRQGGTGYNEQFF. The CDR3 DNA is TGTGCCACCCGGCAGGGGGGGACAGGCTACAATGAGCAGTTCTTC.

The rearrangement uses TRBV10-2 and TRBJ2-3; the D is unclear. Trimming took off 0 bases at V and 2 bases at J, with 6 bases between the two ends. Germline lookup yields CDR1 WSHSY and CDR2 SAAADI. The CDR3 contains 14 residues. Written as DNA, the CDR3 is TGCGCCAGCAGTGAGTCACCACTCACAGATACGCAGTATTTT. Residues: CASSESPLTDTQYF.

V usage is TRBV5-5 and J usage is TRBJ1-5; TRBD1 agrees at 7 bases. The CDR3 has 16 residues. CDR1 SGHKS and CDR2 YYEKEE come from the germline V gene (reference sequence). V lost 4 bases to trimming and J lost 4 bases; unmatched junction nucleotides: 11. This chain's CDR3 is CASSARDRWANQPQHF. As DNA, the CDR3 is TGTGCCAGCAGCGCCCGGGACAGATGGGCTAATCAGCCCCAGCATTTT.

This chain uses TRBV18 with TRBJ1-1; 11 nucleotides align to TRBD1. Germline CDR1 is KGHSH and CDR2 is LQKENI. The CDR3 consists of 17 residues. After removal of 1 base from V and 4 bases from J, the junction contained 8 bases not matched to a gene. The CDR3 loop reads CASSPLGTGGSGTEAFF. The DNA of the CDR3 is TGTGCCAGCTCACCACTGGGGACAGGGGGATCAGGCACTGAAGCTTTCTTT.

The chain carries TRBV18 and TRBJ1-3; 10 bases fit TRBD1. The V and J ends lost 3 bases and 2 bases, in that order; junction bases with no gene match: 4. Germline loops: CDR1 KGHSH, CDR2 LQKENI. The CDR3 is 16 amino acids. CDR3 bases: TGTGCCAGCTCACCGACAGGGGGCGCCCCTGGAAACACCATATATTTT. Translated: CASSPTGGAPGNTIYF.

The chain recombines TRBV5-1 with TRBJ1-4, with TRBD1 identical over 8 bases. CDR1 SGHRS and CDR2 YFSETQ come from the germline V gene. The length of the CDR3 is 14 residues. The ends lost 5 bases at V and 7 bases at J; junction bases unmatched: 7. In DNA, the CDR3 is TGCGCCAGCAGGCGCGGACAGGGTAGTGAAAAACTGTTTTTT. This codes for CASRRGQGSEKLFF. The full variable domain, with the rest looked up from reference TRBV5-1 and TRBJ1-4, is KAGVTQTPRYLIKTRGQQVTLSCSPISGHRSVSWYQQTPGQGLQFLFEYFSETQRNKGNFPGRFSGRQFSNSRSEMNVSTLELGDSALYLCASRRGQGSEKLFFGSGTQLSVL.

The V call is TRBV5-1, the J call TRBJ2-5, with D unresolved. There are 14 residues in the CDR3. Germline CDR1 reads SGHRS; CDR2 reads YFSETQ. V lost 1 base to trimming and J lost 2 bases, with 9 bases between them. The CDR3 loop reads CASSLKEIQETQYF. The CDR3 coding sequence is TGCGCCAGCAGCTTGAAGGAGATTCAAGAGACCCAGTACTTC.

V is TRBV5-1 and J is TRBJ2-5, with 8 bases aligning to TRBD2. V lost 5 bases, J lost 3 bases, and 12 bases stayed unmatched. Germline loops: CDR1 SGHRS, CDR2 YFSETQ. This CDR3 has 16 residues. CDR3: CASSLLGRGAEETQYF. CDR3 coding DNA: TGCGCCAGCAGTTTATTGGGGCGGGGGGCGGAAGAGACCCAGTACTTC.

This rearrangement joins TRBV19 to TRBJ2-7; 9 bases map to TRBD1. This CDR3 is 13 amino acids long. The J segment lost 2 bases and the V segment lost 9 bases, leaving 5 bases of the junction unmatched. CDR1 is LNHDA, CDR2 SQIVND, per germline (reference sequence). The chain's CDR3 is CASQDRGTYEQYF. The CDR3 DNA sequence: TGTGCCAGCCAAGACAGGGGGACCTACGAGCAGTACTTC.

The chain couples TRBV29-1 to TRBJ2-1, with D uncertain. There are 13 residues in the CDR3. The germline CDR1 and CDR2 sequences are SQVTM and ANQGSEA. The V and J ends lost 5 bases and 3 bases respectively, with 11 bases between them. The CDR3 nucleotides are TGCAGCGTTAGCGAGCGAATCTACAATGAGCAGTTCTTC. Amino acid sequence: CSVSERIYNEQFF.

The V gene is TRBV7-2, the J gene TRBJ2-4, with 8 positions matching TRBD2. This CDR3 has 19 residues. Germline lookup yields CDR1 SGHTA and CDR2 FQGNSA. With V trimmed by 5 bases and J by 0 bases, 15 bases remained unmatched. The CDR3 nucleotides read TGTGCCAGCAGCCGTATATCTACGGGGGGGGTAAGAGCCAAAAACATTCAGTACTTC. Translating gives CASSRISTGGVRAKNIQYF.

This clone was recorded once. The CDR3 spells CASSPLTGGSGANEKLFF. CDR3 nucleotides: TGTGCCAGCAGTCCGCTGACAGGGGGCTCTGGAGCTAATGAAAAACTGTTTTTT. The rearrangement uses TRBV27 and TRBJ1-4; 10 nucleotides line up with TRBD1. The germline gives CDR1 MNHEY, CDR2 SMNVEV (reference sequence). This CDR3 region has 18 residues. After removal of 5 bases from V and 3 bases from J, the junction contained 12 bases not matched to a gene. Combining the CDR3 with reference TRBV27 and TRBJ1-4 gives the whole variable domain EAQVTQNPRYLITVTGKKLTVTCSQNMNHEYMSWYRQDPGLGLRQIYYSMNVEVTDKGDVPEGYKVSRKEKRNFPLILESPSPNQTSLYFCASSPLTGGSGANEKLFFGSGTQLSVL.

Note on this clone: Relative to the germline gene, one junction end is altered; a read error may explain this. The chain employs TRBV7-7 and TRBJ2-5; D gene unclear. This CDR3 is built from 17 residues. Germline V gene sequence: CDR1 SSHAT, CDR2 FNYEAQ (reference sequence). The CDR3 is CASSPRPPLYGQETQYF. The CDR3 nucleotides are TGTGCTAGCAGCCCCCGCCCCCCCTTGTACGGACAAGAGACCCAGTACTTC.

The chain uses TRBV2 and TRBJ2-1; 15 positions agree with TRBD2. J lost 8 bases, V lost 0 bases, and 2 bases had no gene match. The CDR3 has 16 residues. Germline V gene lookup returns CDR1 SNHLY and CDR2 FYNNEI. The CDR3 region is CASSEAGLAGGDEQFF. As DNA, the CDR3 is TGTGCCAGCAGTGAAGCAGGACTAGCGGGAGGGGATGAGCAGTTCTTC.

In its sample, this clone was seen once. The J gene is TRBJ2-7, the V gene TRBV5-1, with 9 bases fitting TRBD1. With V trimmed by 4 bases and J by 4 bases, 9 bases remained unmatched. The germline CDR1 and CDR2 sequences are SGHRS and YFSETQ. This CDR3 contains 15 residues. Written as DNA, the CDR3 is TGCGCCAGCAGCCTCCAACAGGGGGCGCCTTACGAGCAGTACTTC. It translates to CASSLQQGAPYEQYF. The variable domain in full, with the rest retrieved from reference TRBV5-1 and TRBJ2-7, is KAGVTQTPRYLIKTRGQQVTLSCSPISGHRSVSWYQQTPGQGLQFLFEYFSETQRNKGNFPGRFSGRQFSNSRSEMNVSTLELGDSALYLCASSLQQGAPYEQYFGPGTRLTVT.

V gene TRBV6-1 combines with J gene TRBJ1-2; 11 positions agree with TRBD1. Germline assignment: CDR1 MNHNS and CDR2 SASEGT. The CDR3 sequence is 14 residues long. V lost 5 bases to trimming and J lost 3 bases; unmatched junction nucleotides: 2. In DNA form, the CDR3 reads TGTGCCAGCAGTCGGGACAGGGGGTACTATGGCTACACCTTC. Its translation: CASSRDRGYYGYTF.

The genes are TRBV19 and TRBJ1-2, with D unresolved. The CDR3 sequence is 13 residues long. V lost 4 bases to trimming and J lost 2 bases, with 8 bases between them. Germline CDR1 reads LNHDA; CDR2 reads SQIVND (reference sequence). The CDR3 region has the DNA TGTGCCAGTAGTAGAGGAAGGAACTATGGCTACACCTTC. Its protein product is CASSRGRNYGYTF.

The chain recombines TRBV2 with TRBJ1-5; possible D gene TRBD1, 6 bases. This CDR3 contains 14 residues. CDR1 is SNHLY, CDR2 FYNNEI, per germline. Trimming took off 9 bases at V and 3 bases at J, with 15 bases between the two ends. The CDR3 is CASSTGQNNQPQHF. The CDR3 region has the DNA TGTGCCAGTTCAACCGGACAGAACAATCAGCCCCAGCATTTT. Variable domain in full (rest from reference TRBV2 and TRBJ1-5): EPEVTQTPSHQVTQMGQEVILRCVPISNHLYFYWYRQILGQKVEFLVSFYNNEISEKSEIFDDQFSVERPDGSNFTLKIRSTKLEDSAMYFCASSTGQNNQPQHFGDGTRLSIL.

The chain joins TRBV28 to TRBJ1-4; D remains unclear. The CDR3 extends over 15 amino acids. From germline, CDR1 is MDHEN and CDR2 SYDVKM. V shed 5 bases and J shed 3 bases, with 13 bases lying between them. The DNA of the CDR3 is TGTGCCAGCAGTAACACCCGAGTTCCTAATGAAAAACTGTTTTTT. This gives the protein CASSNTRVPNEKLFF.

This rearrangement joins TRBV7-2 to TRBJ2-7; no clear D. Trimming cost V 5 bases and J 3 bases, with 8 bases left between them. In germline, CDR1 is SGHTA, CDR2 FQGNSA. The CDR3 is made up of 12 amino acids. This CDR3 reads CASSPPNYEQYF. The DNA for the CDR3 is TGTGCCAGCAGCCCACCGAACTACGAGCAGTACTTC.

This clone occurred a few times. The chain recombines TRBV5-1 with TRBJ2-1; 14 bases align to TRBD2. Trimming at V came to 4 bases and at J to 8 bases, leaving 11 bases not matched to a gene. Germline V lookup: CDR1 SGHRS, CDR2 YFSETQ. This CDR3 is 17 amino acids long. The CDR3: CASSPGTSGSYSYEQFF. CDR3 DNA sequence: TGCGCCAGCAGCCCCGGGACTAGCGGGAGTTACTCATATGAGCAGTTCTTC. The entire variable domain, with the rest obtained from reference TRBV5-1 and TRBJ2-1, is as follows: KAGVTQTPRYLIKTRGQQVTLSCSPISGHRSVSWYQQTPGQGLQFLFEYFSETQRNKGNFPGRFSGRQFSNSRSEMNVSTLELGDSALYLCASSPGTSGSYSYEQFFGPGTRLTVL.